One sample yielded the 22 T cell receptor beta chains listed below, sequenced in a study of cytomegalovirus exposure and HLA in healthy donors. It was with 60 Vbeta and 13 Jbeta primers that the PCR ran. Using immunoSEQ multiplex PCR, the repertoire was profiled, and TCRdb retains in-frame clones only, with some absent. The data show 250,000 to 350,000 clones, just over 85% seen once. The specimen was PBMCs. These receptors were collected from a man in his forties in good health and CMV-seropositive.

The CDR3 sequence: CASSDDRGYGYTF. DNA for the CDR3: TGTGCCAGCAGTGATGACAGAGGCTATGGCTACACCTTC. V gene TRBV25-1 combines with J gene TRBJ1-2; a possible D gene is TRBD1 (5 bases). Deletions cut 3 bases from V and 4 bases from J, with 9 bases between. The V gene's germline CDR1 is MGHDK and CDR2 SYGVNS. The CDR3 spans 13 residues.

The chain couples TRBV28 to TRBJ2-6; 12 bases fit TRBD2. The germline CDR1 and CDR2 sequences are MDHEN and SYDVKM. Trimming cost V 6 bases and J 0 bases; bases outside gene matches: 6. CDR3 length: 18 amino acids. The CDR3 nucleotides are TGTGCCAGCAGACGGCCGGGACTAGCGGGCTCTGGGGCCAACGTCCTGACTTTC. As protein: CASRRPGLAGSGANVLTF.

The V gene is TRBV5-5, the J gene TRBJ2-7; the D gene is possibly TRBD1 (5 bases). The germline V and J ends were trimmed by 4 bases and 0 bases, with 17 bases remaining between them. From germline, CDR1 is SGHKS and CDR2 YYEKEE (reference sequence). The CDR3 is made up of 16 amino acids. The CDR3 loop reads CASSPRLQASSYEQYF. The DNA of the CDR3 is TGTGCCAGCAGCCCGAGGTTACAGGCGAGCTCCTACGAGCAGTACTTC. The complete variable domain, with remaining parts taken from reference TRBV5-5 and TRBJ2-7, reads DAGVTQSPTHLIKTRGQQVTLRCSPISGHKSVSWYQQVLGQGPQFIFQYYEKEERGRGNFPDRFSARQFPNYSSELNVNALLLGDSALYLCASSPRLQASSYEQYFGPGTRLTVT.

This chain connects TRBV28 to TRBJ1-5; tentative D call: TRBD1 (5 bases). This CDR3 is built from 15 residues. Germline V gives CDR1 MDHEN, CDR2 SYDVKM. V was trimmed by 6 bases and J by 0 bases, leaving 12 bases between them. In DNA form, the CDR3 reads TGTGCCAGCAGCCCAGGGCCCAATAGCAATCAGCCCCAGCATTTT. It translates to CASSPGPNSNQPQHF.

V and J are TRBV7-9 and TRBJ2-3, with a possible D match to TRBD2 (5 bases). This CDR3 has 15 amino acids. Trimming removed 0 bases from V and 2 bases from J, with 9 bases in between. Per the germline V gene, CDR1 is SEHNR and CDR2 is FQNEAQ (reference sequence). CDR3 sequence: CASSLATGNTDTQYF. The CDR3 DNA reads as TGTGCCAGCAGCTTAGCGACGGGGAACACAGATACGCAGTATTTT.

The CDR3 DNA sequence: TGTGCCAGCAGTGATGGGGTCGGATCGGGAGGGACATTTTATTTCTTT. This codes for CASSDGVGSGGTFYFF. The rearrangement links TRBV6-1 to TRBJ1-1; possibly TRBD1 for D (6 bases). CDR3 length: 16 amino acids. CDR1 is MNHNS and CDR2 is SASEGT in the germline V gene. The germline V and J ends were trimmed by 3 bases and 13 bases, with 27 bases remaining between them.

The CDR3 nucleotides are TGTGCCATCAGGGTAGCGGGGATCAGGAGCTCCTACAATGAGCAGTTCTTC. It specifies CAIRVAGIRSSYNEQFF. The chain uses TRBV10-3 and TRBJ2-1; 8 nucleotides agree with TRBD2. Germline V gene sequence: CDR1 ENHRY, CDR2 SYGVKD. V gave up 6 bases and J gave up 0 bases; unmatched junction bases: 10. This CDR3 has 17 amino acids.

The V gene is TRBV10-3, the J gene TRBJ2-1, with 13 nucleotides matching TRBD2. Germline CDR1 ENHRY, CDR2 SYGVKD. The CDR3 contains 15 residues. J lost 8 bases, V lost 7 bases, and 8 bases had no gene match. The CDR3 nucleotides read TGTGCCATCAACGGAGGACTAGCGGGAGCAGATGAGCAGTTCTTC. Translation: CAINGGLAGADEQFF.

This chain uses TRBV2 with TRBJ2-7; D is unresolved. Germline values: CDR1 SNHLY, CDR2 FYNNEI. CDR3 size: 13 residues. V was pared by 0 bases and J by 3 bases, with 6 bases between. The CDR3, as DNA: TGTGCCAGCAGTGAAGCCCATAGCTACGAGCAGTACTTC. Protein sequence: CASSEAHSYEQYF.

CDR3 coding DNA: TGCAGCGTTGATGCTAGCGGGAGTGCCGATGAGCAGTTCTTC. This gives the protein CSVDASGSADEQFF. The chain joins TRBV29-1 to TRBJ2-1, with TRBD2 matching 10 bases. CDR3 length equals 14 residues. Germline loops: CDR1 SQVTM, CDR2 ANQGSEA. Trimming at V came to 3 bases and at J to 8 bases, leaving 7 bases not matched to a gene.

This chain uses TRBV10-3 with TRBJ2-7; 8 bases fit TRBD1. V shed 0 bases, J shed 11 bases, and the junction held 6 bases outside the gene matches. Germline-derived CDR1 and CDR2 are ENHRY and SYGVKD. The CDR3 is 13 amino acids. CDR3 sequence reads: CAISESYRGKEYF. The CDR3 DNA sequence: TGTGCCATCAGTGAGTCGTACAGGGGGAAAGAGTACTTC.

The V call is TRBV27, the J call TRBJ2-4; weak D call: TRBD2 (5 bases). The CDR3 extends over 13 amino acids. The germline V and J ends were trimmed by 0 bases and 11 bases, with 11 bases remaining between them. CDR1 and CDR2 (germline): MNHEY, SMNVEV (reference sequence). The CDR3 DNA follows: TGTGCCAGCAGTTTATCGATGGACTTCGTTCAGTACTTC. Encoded protein: CASSLSMDFVQYF.

This chain connects TRBV11-2 to TRBJ2-5; TRBD2 matches at 13 bases. With 1 base clipped from V and 2 bases from J, the junction kept 7 bases outside the gene matches. Germline V gene sequence: CDR1 SGHAT, CDR2 FQNNGV. CDR3 size: 18 residues. The CDR3 loop is CASSLVVGLAGPQETQYF. For the CDR3, the DNA is TGTGCCAGCAGCTTAGTAGTGGGACTAGCGGGACCTCAAGAGACCCAGTACTTC.

This clone has just one count. This chain connects TRBV19 to TRBJ1-5; 8 bases are a match to TRBD1. After removal of 4 bases from V and 0 bases from J, the junction contained 5 bases not matched to a gene. Germline CDR1 LNHDA, CDR2 SQIVND (reference sequence). There are 16 residues in the CDR3. The CDR3 coding sequence is TGTGCCAGTAGTAGACCGCAGGGGGCTAGCAATCAGCCCCAGCATTTT. Translated, it gives CASSRPQGASNQPQHF.

This clone was counted only a few times. This chain links TRBV5-1 with TRBJ1-1; 8 positions agree with TRBD1. The CDR3 totals 13 residues. Germline V gives CDR1 SGHRS, CDR2 YFSETQ. The junction had 9 bases not matched to a gene; V was cut back by 3 bases and J by 11 bases. The CDR3, as DNA: TGCGCCAGCAGCTCGGGCGTGACAGGGGAGGCTTTCTTT. Translation gives CASSSGVTGEAFF. The full variable domain, in which reference TRBV5-1 and TRBJ1-1 provide the parts outside the CDR3, is KAGVTQTPRYLIKTRGQQVTLSCSPISGHRSVSWYQQTPGQGLQFLFEYFSETQRNKGNFPGRFSGRQFSNSRSEMNVSTLELGDSALYLCASSSGVTGEAFFGQGTRLTVV.

This chain joins TRBV4-1 and TRBJ2-7, with 11 nucleotides matching TRBD2. The germline CDR1 and CDR2 sequences are MGHRA and YSYEKL. V lost 0 bases, J lost 0 bases, and 4 bases stayed unmatched. CDR3 length: 17 residues. The CDR3 nucleotides read TGCGCCAGCAGCCAAGAGCGACTAGCGGGAACCTCCTACGAGCAGTACTTC. Residues: CASSQERLAGTSYEQYF.

The chain is built from TRBV11-2 and TRBJ2-3; the match to TRBD2 covers 10 bases. The germline V gene has CDR1 SGHAT and CDR2 FQNNGV. The length of the CDR3 is 15 residues. Losses at the gene ends were 4 bases for V and 2 bases for J; bases not matched to a gene: 3. The CDR3 loop reads CASSSSGRATDTQYF. Here the CDR3 DNA reads TGTGCCAGCAGCTCCAGCGGGAGGGCCACAGATACGCAGTATTTT.

The chain links TRBV28 to TRBJ1-5; 7 bases map to TRBD1. V was pared by 5 bases and J by 3 bases, with 7 bases of the junction left unmatched. Germline V gene data show CDR1 as MDHEN and CDR2 as SYDVKM. The CDR3 runs to 15 residues. The CDR3 coding sequence is TGTGCCAGCAGTCCCACAGGGGTGGACAATCAGCCCCAGCATTTT. It yields the protein CASSPTGVDNQPQHF.

The chain carries TRBV19 and TRBJ1-1, with D possibly being TRBD1 (5 bases). The germline V gene has CDR1 LNHDA and CDR2 SQIVND (reference sequence). V lost 7 bases and J lost 1, with 10 bases in between. The CDR3 has 13 residues. In DNA form, the CDR3 reads TGTGCCAGTATTCGGACAACGAACACTGAAGCTTTCTTT. Its protein product is CASIRTTNTEAFF.

This chain joins TRBV2 and TRBJ2-5, with 8 bases identical to TRBD1. Germline assignment: CDR1 SNHLY and CDR2 FYNNEI. The CDR3 runs 15 residues. V lost 2 bases, J lost 2 bases, and 4 bases stayed unmatched. Written as DNA, the CDR3 is TGTGCCAGCAGTGAACGGACAGGGAGGCAAGAGACCCAGTACTTC. It codes for CASSERTGRQETQYF.

V usage is TRBV4-1 and J usage is TRBJ1-5; 7 positions match TRBD1. After removal of 3 bases from V and 0 bases from J, the junction contained 14 bases not matched to a gene. This CDR3 spans 19 amino acids. The germline CDR1 and CDR2 sequences are MGHRA and YSYEKL. CDR3 DNA sequence: TGCGCCAGCAGCCATCCAGATCAAGGGACAGATTATAGCAATCAGCCCCAGCATTTT. Translating gives CASSHPDQGTDYSNQPQHF.

J is TRBJ2-7 and V is TRBV19; maybe TRBD2 (6 bases). Germline V gene data show CDR1 as LNHDA and CDR2 as SQIVND (reference sequence). V was trimmed by 2 bases and J by 2 bases, leaving 19 bases between them. The CDR3 has 17 amino acids. CDR3 DNA sequence: TGTGCCAGTAGTATACGTTCGCCGGGACTCGCGACCTACGAGCAGTACTTC. Translation: CASSIRSPGLATYEQYF.